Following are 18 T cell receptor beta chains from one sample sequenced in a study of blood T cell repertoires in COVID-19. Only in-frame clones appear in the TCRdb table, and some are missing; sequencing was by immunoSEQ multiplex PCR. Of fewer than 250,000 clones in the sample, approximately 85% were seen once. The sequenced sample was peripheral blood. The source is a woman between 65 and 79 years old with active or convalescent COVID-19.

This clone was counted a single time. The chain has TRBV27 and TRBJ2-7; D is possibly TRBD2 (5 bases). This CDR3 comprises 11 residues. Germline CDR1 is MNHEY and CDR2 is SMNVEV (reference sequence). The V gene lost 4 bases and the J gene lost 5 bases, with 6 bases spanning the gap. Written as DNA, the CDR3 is TGTGCCAGCAGTTCGGGGAACGAGCAGTACTTC. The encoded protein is CASSSGNEQYF.

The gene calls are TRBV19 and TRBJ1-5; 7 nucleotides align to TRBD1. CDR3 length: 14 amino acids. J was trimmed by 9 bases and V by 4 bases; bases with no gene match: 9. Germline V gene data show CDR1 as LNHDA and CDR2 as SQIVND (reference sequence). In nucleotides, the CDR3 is TGTGCCAGTAGTAAGGACAGGATCAACTGGCCCCAGCATTTT. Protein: CASSKDRINWPQHF.

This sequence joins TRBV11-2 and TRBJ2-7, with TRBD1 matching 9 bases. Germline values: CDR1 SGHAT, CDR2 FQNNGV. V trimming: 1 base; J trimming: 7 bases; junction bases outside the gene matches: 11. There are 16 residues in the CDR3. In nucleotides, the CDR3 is TGTGCCAGCAGCTTAGGAGTGGGGACAGGGCCTCTGGAGCAGTACTTC. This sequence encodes CASSLGVGTGPLEQYF. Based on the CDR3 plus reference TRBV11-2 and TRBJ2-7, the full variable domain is EAGVAQSPRYKIIEKRQSVAFWCNPISGHATLYWYQQILGQGPKLLIQFQNNGVVDDSQLPKDRFSAERLKGVDSTLKIQPAKLEDSAVYLCASSLGVGTGPLEQYFGPGTRLTVT.

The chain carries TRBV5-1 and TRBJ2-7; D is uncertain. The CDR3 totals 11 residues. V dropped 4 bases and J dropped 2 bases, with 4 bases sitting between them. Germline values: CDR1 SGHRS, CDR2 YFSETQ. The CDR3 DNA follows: TGCGCCAGCAGCCGGGCCTACGAGCAGTACTTC. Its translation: CASSRAYEQYF.

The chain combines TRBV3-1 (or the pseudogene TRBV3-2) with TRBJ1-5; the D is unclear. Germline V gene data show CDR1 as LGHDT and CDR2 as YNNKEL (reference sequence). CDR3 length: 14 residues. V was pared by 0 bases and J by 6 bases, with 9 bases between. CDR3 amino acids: CASSQELGSQPQHF. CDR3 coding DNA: TGTGCCAGCAGCCAAGAACTAGGTAGTCAGCCCCAGCATTTT.

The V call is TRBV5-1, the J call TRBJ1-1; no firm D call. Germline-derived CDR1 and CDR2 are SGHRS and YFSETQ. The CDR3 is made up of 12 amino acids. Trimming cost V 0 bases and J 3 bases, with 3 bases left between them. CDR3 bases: TGCGCCAGCAGCTTGGGCGACACTGAAGCTTTCTTT. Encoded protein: CASSLGDTEAFF. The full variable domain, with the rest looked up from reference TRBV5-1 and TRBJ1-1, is KAGVTQTPRYLIKTRGQQVTLSCSPISGHRSVSWYQQTPGQGLQFLFEYFSETQRNKGNFPGRFSGRQFSNSRSEMNVSTLELGDSALYLCASSLGDTEAFFGQGTRLTVV.

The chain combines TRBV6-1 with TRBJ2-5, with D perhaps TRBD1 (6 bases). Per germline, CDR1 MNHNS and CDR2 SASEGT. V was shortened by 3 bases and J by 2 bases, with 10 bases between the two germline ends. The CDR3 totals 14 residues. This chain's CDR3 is CASSDNREQETQYF. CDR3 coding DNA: TGTGCCAGCAGTGACAACAGGGAGCAAGAGACCCAGTACTTC.

The CDR3 DNA sequence: TGTGCCAGTAGTATAATGGGGGCCGGGACCTCGGCCAATGAGCAGTTCTTC. Its translation: CASSIMGAGTSANEQFF. The chain couples TRBV19 to TRBJ2-1, with a possible D match to TRBD1 (6 bases). The CDR3 consists of 17 residues. Germline V CDR1 and CDR2: LNHDA, SQIVND (reference sequence). The V end was cut by 2 bases, the J end by 6 bases, with 20 bases between.

For the CDR3, the DNA is TGTGCCAGTAGCCTCAGACAGGGCGGGCGTGAAAAACTGTTTTTT. Amino acids: CASSLRQGGREKLFF. This chain uses TRBV19 with TRBJ1-4, with 7 bases matching TRBD1. This CDR3 contains 15 residues. After removal of 6 bases from V and 7 bases from J, the junction contained 11 bases not matched to a gene. Germline CDR1 LNHDA, CDR2 SQIVND (reference sequence). Together with reference TRBV19 and TRBJ1-4, the CDR3 gives the full variable domain: DGGITQSPKYLFRKEGQNVTLSCEQNLNHDAMYWYRQDPGQGLRLIYYSQIVNDFQKGDIAEGYSVSREKKESFPLTVTSAQKNPTAFYLCASSLRQGGREKLFFGSGTQLSVL.

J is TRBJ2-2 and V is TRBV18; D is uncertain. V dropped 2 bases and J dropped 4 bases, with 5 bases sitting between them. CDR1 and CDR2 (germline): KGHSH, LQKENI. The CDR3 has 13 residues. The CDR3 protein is CASSPRSTGELFF. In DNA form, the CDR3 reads TGTGCCAGCTCACCAAGGAGCACCGGGGAGCTGTTTTTT.

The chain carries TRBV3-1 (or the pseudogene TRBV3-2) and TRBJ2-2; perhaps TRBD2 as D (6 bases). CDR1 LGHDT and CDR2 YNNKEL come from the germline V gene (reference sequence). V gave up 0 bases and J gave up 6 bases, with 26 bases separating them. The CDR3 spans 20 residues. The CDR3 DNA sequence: TGTGCCAGCAGCCAAGATAATCGATTCGGGAGCCTAGGAATTGCCGGGGAGCTGTTTTTT. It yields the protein CASSQDNRFGSLGIAGELFF.

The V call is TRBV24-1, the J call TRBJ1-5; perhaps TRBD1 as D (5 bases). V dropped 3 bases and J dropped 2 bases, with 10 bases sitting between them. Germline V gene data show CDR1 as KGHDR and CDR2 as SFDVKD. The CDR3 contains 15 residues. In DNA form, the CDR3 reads TGTGCCACCAGTGATCCCAGGGTGGGCAATCAGCCCCAGCATTTT. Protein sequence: CATSDPRVGNQPQHF.

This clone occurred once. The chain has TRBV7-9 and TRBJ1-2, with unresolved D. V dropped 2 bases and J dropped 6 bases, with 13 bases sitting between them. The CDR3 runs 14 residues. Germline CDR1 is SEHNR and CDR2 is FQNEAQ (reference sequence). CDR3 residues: CASSLRGPVDGYTF. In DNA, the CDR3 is TGTGCCAGCAGCTTACGTGGCCCCGTGGATGGCTACACCTTC.

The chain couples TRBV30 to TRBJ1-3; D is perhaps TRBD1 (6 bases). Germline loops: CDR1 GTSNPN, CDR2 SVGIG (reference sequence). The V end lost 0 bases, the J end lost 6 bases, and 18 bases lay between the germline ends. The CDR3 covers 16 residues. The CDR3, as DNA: TGTGCCTGGAGTGTAAGGGGCAGGGGTCCGATAAACACCATATATTTT. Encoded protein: CAWSVRGRGPINTIYF.

DNA for the CDR3: TGTGCCAGCAGCTTAGACGGGCTCTCCCTCCTAGCGGGGGGATTTGCGCAGTATTTT. This translates into CASSLDGLSLLAGGFAQYF. The gene calls are TRBV7-2 and TRBJ2-3; 11 positions agree with TRBD2. J lost 10 bases, V lost 1 base, and 19 bases had no gene match. The CDR3 extends over 19 amino acids. Germline V gene lookup returns CDR1 SGHTA and CDR2 FQGNSA.

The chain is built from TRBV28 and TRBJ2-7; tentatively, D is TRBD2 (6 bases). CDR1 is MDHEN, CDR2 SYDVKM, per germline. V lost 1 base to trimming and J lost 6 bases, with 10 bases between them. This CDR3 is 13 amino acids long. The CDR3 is CASSLSVGGEQYF. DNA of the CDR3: TGTGCCAGCAGTTTATCGGTGGGAGGCGAGCAGTACTTC.

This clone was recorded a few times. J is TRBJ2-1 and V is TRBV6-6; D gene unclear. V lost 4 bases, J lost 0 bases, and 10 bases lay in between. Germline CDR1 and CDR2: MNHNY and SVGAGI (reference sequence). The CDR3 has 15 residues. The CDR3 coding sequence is TGTGCCAGCAGTTCCCATATGAGCTCCTACAATGAGCAGTTCTTC. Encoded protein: CASSSHMSSYNEQFF.

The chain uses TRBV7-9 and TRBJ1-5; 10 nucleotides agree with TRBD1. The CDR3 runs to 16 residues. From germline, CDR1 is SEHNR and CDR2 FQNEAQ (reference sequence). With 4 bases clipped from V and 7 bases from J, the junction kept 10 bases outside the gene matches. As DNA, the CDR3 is TGTGCCAGCAGCTCGAACCGGGACAGGGGATTCCAGCCCCAGCATTTT. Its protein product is CASSSNRDRGFQPQHF.